Each of the 8 T cell receptor beta chains below was sequenced from the same sample in a study of blood T cells in healthy people across ages. The second PCR ran about 6 to 12 cycles with a sample-barcoded 5' primer and J-beta primers. TCRdb reanalysed the 5' RACE reads using MiXCR and keeps one entry per CDR3 protein. The sample records 1.5 million to 2 million distinct CDR3 sequences, approximately 40% being singletons. Sequences were obtained from blood. The receptors derive from a human donor in good health.

V is TRBV12-3 or TRBV12-4 and J is TRBJ1-1; perhaps TRBD1 as D (5 bases). V shed 3 bases and J shed 9 bases, with 11 bases lying between them. This CDR3 has 12 residues. The CDR3 nucleotides are TGTGCCAGCAGTTTGGGGGAGGGTAAAGCTTTCTTT. This gives the protein CASSLGEGKAFF.

V usage is TRBV28 and J usage is TRBJ1-4; D may be TRBD1 (6 bases). V lost 7 bases to trimming and J lost 8 bases, with 17 bases between them. The V gene's germline CDR1 is MDHEN and CDR2 SYDVKM. The CDR3 runs 14 residues. CDR3: CASTVRGMREKLFF. The CDR3 nucleotides are TGTGCCAGCACCGTAAGGGGGATGAGGGAAAAACTGTTTTTT.

This clonotype was recorded many times. The rearrangement links TRBV15 to TRBJ2-1; 7 bases map to TRBD1. Per germline, CDR1 LNHNV and CDR2 YYDKDF (reference sequence). J gave up 0 bases and V 2 bases, and 10 bases lay outside the gene matches. The CDR3 length is 18 residues. CDR3 bases: TGTGCCACCAGCAGATCCGGGACAGACCGAAGCTCCTACAATGAGCAGTTCTTC. Its translation: CATSRSGTDRSSYNEQFF.

V gene TRBV20-1 combines with J gene TRBJ1-2; the D gene is possibly TRBD1 (5 bases). CDR1 and CDR2 from the germline V gene are DFQATT and SNEGSKA (reference sequence). Trimming removed 6 bases at V and 4 bases at J, with 15 bases between. The CDR3 totals 13 residues. The CDR3 nucleotides read TGCAGTGCCAAAGTTAGGGGAATCTATGGCTACACCTTC. This gives the protein CSAKVRGIYGYTF.

The chain combines TRBV6-2 or TRBV6-3 with TRBJ1-2; no clear D gene. Germline CDR1 is MNHEY and CDR2 is SVGEGT. This CDR3 has 13 residues. Trimming took 6 bases from V and 3 from J, leaving 11 bases between them. CDR3 sequence (DNA): TGTGCCAGCAGGATGGAAGAGTACTATGGCTACACCTTC. Translated, it gives CASRMEEYYGYTF.

This chain links TRBV6-1 with TRBJ2-7, with D possibly matching TRBD1 (8 bases). The germline V and J ends were trimmed by 5 bases and 5 bases, with 16 bases remaining between them. Germline CDR1 MNHNS, CDR2 SASEGT. CDR3 length: 14 amino acids. DNA of the CDR3: TGTGCCAGCAGTCCTCGGACAGGGAGGGACGAGCAGTACTTC. Encoded protein: CASSPRTGRDEQYF.

This clonotype was observed a few times. This chain joins TRBV27 and TRBJ2-7, with 7 bases aligning to TRBD2. Germline CDR1 reads MNHEY; CDR2 reads SMNVEV (reference sequence). The J segment lost 4 bases and the V segment lost 5 bases, leaving 8 bases of the junction unmatched. This CDR3 contains 14 residues. The CDR3 protein is CASSPWSGGYEQYF. The CDR3 DNA follows: TGTGCCAGCAGTCCCTGGTCCGGGGGGTACGAGCAGTACTTC.

This clonotype appeared a few times. V gene TRBV4-2 combines with J gene TRBJ1-2, with 7 nucleotides matching TRBD1. CDR1 and CDR2 from the germline V gene are LGHNA and YNFKEQ. CDR3 length equals 19 residues. Trimming cost V 0 bases and J 4 bases; bases outside gene matches: 17. CDR3 DNA sequence: TGTGCCAGCAGCCAAGATTGGGACAGTCCTTTACCAATTGTCTATGGCTACACCTTC. Its translation: CASSQDWDSPLPIVYGYTF.